This TCR beta chain stems from a study of early T cells in non-severe SARS-CoV-2 infection. For the study at large: Chains were unpaired, as sequencing was done on bulk RNA from unsorted whole blood.

This clonotype was counted ten times or more. Germline assignment: CDR1 SGHRS and CDR2 YFSETQ. The CDR3 runs 16 residues. The germline V and J ends were trimmed by 6 bases and 0 bases, with 13 bases remaining between them. Researchers attached unique molecular identifiers to individual cDNA molecules. TCRdb re-called the 5' RACE reads with MiXCR, one entry per CDR3 protein. The top ten clones hold about 0.9% of a sample with fewer than 30,000 distinct CDR3 sequences, 5.4% of them seen once. J is TRBJ2-6 and V is TRBV5-1; TRBD1 might be the D (6 bases). The sequenced sample was whole blood. The source of this sequence is an adult who was a healthcare worker with PCR-confirmed SARS-CoV-2 infection or an uninfected control (not recorded which). The CDR3 spells CASNRQASSGANVLTF. The CDR3 DNA sequence: TGCGCCAGCAACAGACAGGCGAGCTCTGGGGCCAACGTCCTGACTTTC.